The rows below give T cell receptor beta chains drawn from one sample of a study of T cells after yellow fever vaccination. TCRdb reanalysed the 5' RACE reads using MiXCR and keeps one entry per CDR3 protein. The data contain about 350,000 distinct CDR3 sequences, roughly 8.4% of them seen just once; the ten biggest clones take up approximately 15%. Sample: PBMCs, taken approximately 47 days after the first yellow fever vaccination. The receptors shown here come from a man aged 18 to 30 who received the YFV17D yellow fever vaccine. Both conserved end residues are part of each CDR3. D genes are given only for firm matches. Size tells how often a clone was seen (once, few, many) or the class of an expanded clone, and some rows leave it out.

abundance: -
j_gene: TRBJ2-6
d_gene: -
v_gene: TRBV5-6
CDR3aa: CASSPGNLGANVLTF
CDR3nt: TGTGCCAGCAGCCCTGGTAACCTGGGGGCCAACGTCCTGACTTTC

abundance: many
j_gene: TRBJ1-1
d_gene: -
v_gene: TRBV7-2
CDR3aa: CASSSDGEAFF
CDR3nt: TGTGCCAGCAGCTCGGACGGTGAAGCTTTCTTT

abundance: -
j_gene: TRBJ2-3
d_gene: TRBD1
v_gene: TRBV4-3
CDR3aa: CASSRGQESTDTQYF
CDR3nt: TGCGCCAGCAGCCGCGGACAGGAGAGCACAGATACGCAGTATTTT

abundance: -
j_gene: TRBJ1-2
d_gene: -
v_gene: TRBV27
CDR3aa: CASSSPRPGVGNYGYTF
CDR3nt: TGTGCCAGCAGTTCCCCTCGCCCGGGGGTTGGTAACTATGGCTACACCTTC

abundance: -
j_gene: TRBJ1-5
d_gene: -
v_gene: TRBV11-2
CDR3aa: CASSSTAGGLVQPQHF
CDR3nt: TGTGCCAGCAGCTCTACCGCTGGGGGATTGGTTCAGCCCCAGCATTTT

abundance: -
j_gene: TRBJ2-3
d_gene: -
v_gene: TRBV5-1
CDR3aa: CASSGEGADTQYF
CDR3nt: TGCGCCAGCAGCGGCGAGGGGGCAGATACGCAGTATTTT

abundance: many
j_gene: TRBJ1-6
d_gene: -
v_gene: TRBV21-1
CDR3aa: CASSTPRAYNSPLHF
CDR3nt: TGTGCCAGCAGCACCCCTAGGGCCTATAATTCACCCCTCCACTTT

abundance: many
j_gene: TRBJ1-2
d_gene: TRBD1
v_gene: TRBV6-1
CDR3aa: CASSVLQGAHGYTF
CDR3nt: TGTGCCAGCAGTGTCTTACAGGGGGCCCATGGCTACACCTTC

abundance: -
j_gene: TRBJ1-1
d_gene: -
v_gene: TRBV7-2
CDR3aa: CASSGPWANTEAFF
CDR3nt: TGTGCCAGCAGCGGGCCCTGGGCGAACACTGAAGCTTTCTTT

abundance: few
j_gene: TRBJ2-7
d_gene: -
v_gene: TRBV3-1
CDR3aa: CASSQVEREQYF
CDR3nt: TGTGCCAGCAGCCAAGTAGAAAGGGAGCAGTACTTC

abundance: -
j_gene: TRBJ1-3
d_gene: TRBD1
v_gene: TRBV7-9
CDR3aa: CASSPATGDSTIYF
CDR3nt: TGTGCCAGCAGCCCAGCAACAGGGGATAGCACCATATATTTT

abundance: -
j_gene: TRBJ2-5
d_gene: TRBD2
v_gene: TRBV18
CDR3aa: CASSPETSGRQETQYF
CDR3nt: TGTGCCAGCTCACCAGAGACTAGCGGGAGACAAGAGACCCAGTACTTC

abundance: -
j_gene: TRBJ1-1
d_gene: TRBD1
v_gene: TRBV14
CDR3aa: CASSQDWGDRAAFF
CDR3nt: TGTGCCAGCAGCCAAGATTGGGGAGACAGGGCCGCTTTCTTT

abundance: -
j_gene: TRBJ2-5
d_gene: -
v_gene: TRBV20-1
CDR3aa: CSAPPSYVQETQYF
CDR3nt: TGCAGTGCCCCCCCCAGCTATGTTCAGGAGACCCAGTACTTC

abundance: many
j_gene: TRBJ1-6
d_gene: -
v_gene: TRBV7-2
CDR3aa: CASRRTDTYNSPLHF
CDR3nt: TGTGCCAGCAGGAGAACAGATACCTATAATTCACCCCTCCACTTT

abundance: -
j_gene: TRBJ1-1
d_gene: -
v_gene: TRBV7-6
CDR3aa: CASSLEGLGGTEAFF
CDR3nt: TGTGCCAGCAGCTTAGAGGGCCTCGGAGGCACTGAAGCTTTCTTT

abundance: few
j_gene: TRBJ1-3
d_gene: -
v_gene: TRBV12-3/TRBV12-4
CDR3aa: CASSPVDPGNTIYF
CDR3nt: TGTGCCAGCAGCCCGGTCGACCCAGGAAACACCATATATTTT

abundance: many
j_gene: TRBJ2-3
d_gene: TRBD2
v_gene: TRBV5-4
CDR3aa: CASSLGRGGRADTQYF
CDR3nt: TGTGCCAGCAGCTTGGGCCGGGGGGGGAGAGCAGATACGCAGTATTTT

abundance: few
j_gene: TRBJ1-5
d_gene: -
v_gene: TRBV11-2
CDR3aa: CASSLDAQGPNQPQHF
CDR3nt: TGTGCCAGCAGCTTAGATGCCCAGGGTCCCAATCAGCCCCAGCATTTT

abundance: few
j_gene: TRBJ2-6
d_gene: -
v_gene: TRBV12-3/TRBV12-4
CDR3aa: CASSHKIGAGTLSGANVLTF
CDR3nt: TGTGCCAGCAGCCACAAGATTGGGGCCGGGACTCTCTCTGGGGCCAACGTCCTGACTTTC

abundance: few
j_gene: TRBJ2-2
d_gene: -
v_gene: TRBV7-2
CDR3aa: CASSASRGTGELFF
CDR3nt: TGTGCCAGCAGCGCCAGCAGGGGAACCGGGGAGCTGTTTTTT

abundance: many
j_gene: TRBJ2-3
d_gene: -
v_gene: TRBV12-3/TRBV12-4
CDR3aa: CASSQWRGGTDTQYF
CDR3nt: TGTGCCAGCAGTCAGTGGCGGGGAGGAACAGATACGCAGTATTTT

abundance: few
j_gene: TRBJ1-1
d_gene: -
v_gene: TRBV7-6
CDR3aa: CASSSGYRVEAFF
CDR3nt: TGTGCCAGCAGCTCGGGATACAGGGTGGAAGCTTTCTTT

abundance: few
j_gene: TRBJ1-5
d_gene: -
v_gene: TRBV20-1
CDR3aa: CSARSRDHLGRLPQHF
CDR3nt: TGCAGTGCTAGGTCGAGGGACCATCTCGGCAGGTTGCCCCAGCATTTT

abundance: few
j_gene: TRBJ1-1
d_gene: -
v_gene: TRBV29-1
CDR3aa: CSVWGNTEAFF
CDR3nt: TGCAGCGTCTGGGGGAACACTGAAGCTTTCTTT

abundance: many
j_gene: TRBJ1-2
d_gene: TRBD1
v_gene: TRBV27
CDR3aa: CASSFSGVGQEGYGYTF
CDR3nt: TGTGCCAGCAGTTTTAGTGGAGTGGGACAGGAGGGCTATGGCTACACCTTC

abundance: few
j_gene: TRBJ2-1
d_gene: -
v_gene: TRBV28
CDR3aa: CASATGSYEQFF
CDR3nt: TGTGCCAGCGCCACAGGAAGCTATGAGCAGTTCTTC

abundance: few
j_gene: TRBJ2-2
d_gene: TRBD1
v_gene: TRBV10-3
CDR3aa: CAIRRGGPNTGELFF
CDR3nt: TGTGCCATCCGGAGAGGGGGCCCGAACACCGGGGAGCTGTTTTTT

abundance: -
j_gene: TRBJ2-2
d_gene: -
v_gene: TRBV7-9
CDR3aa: CASSPPVGGKTGELFF
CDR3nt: TGTGCCAGCAGCCCTCCGGTGGGGGGCAAAACCGGGGAGCTGTTTTTT

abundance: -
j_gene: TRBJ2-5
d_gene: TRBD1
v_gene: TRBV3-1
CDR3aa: CASSRVEGTAETQYF
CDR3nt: TGTGCCAGCAGCCGAGTCGAGGGGACAGCAGAGACCCAGTACTTC

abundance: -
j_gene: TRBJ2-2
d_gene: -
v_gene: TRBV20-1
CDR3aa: CSAGAKLYTGELFF
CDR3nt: TGCAGTGCTGGGGCCAAACTTTACACCGGGGAGCTGTTTTTT

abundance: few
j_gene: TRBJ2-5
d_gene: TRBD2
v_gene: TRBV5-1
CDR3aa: CASRWSGGETQYF
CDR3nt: TGCGCCAGCCGGTGGAGCGGGGGAGAGACCCAGTACTTC

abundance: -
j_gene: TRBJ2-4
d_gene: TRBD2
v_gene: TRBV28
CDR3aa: CASSFERGGRDIQYF
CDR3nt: TGTGCCAGCAGTTTTGAGCGGGGGGGCCGTGACATTCAGTACTTC

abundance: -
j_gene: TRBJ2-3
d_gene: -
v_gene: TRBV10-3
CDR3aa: CAISEPRLADTQYF
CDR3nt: TGTGCCATCAGTGAGCCTAGGTTGGCAGATACGCAGTATTTT

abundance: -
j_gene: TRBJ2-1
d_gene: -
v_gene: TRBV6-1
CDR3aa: CASRGSRQRSQFF
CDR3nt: TGTGCCAGCAGGGGCTCAAGACAGCGCTCGCAGTTCTTC

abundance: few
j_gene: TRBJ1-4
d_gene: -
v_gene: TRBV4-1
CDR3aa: CASSPRRLETNEKLFF
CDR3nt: TGCGCCAGCAGCCCGCGGAGGTTGGAAACTAATGAAAAACTGTTTTTT

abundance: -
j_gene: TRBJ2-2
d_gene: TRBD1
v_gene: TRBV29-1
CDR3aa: CSVRTGAGELFF
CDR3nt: TGCAGCGTTCGGACAGGGGCCGGGGAGCTGTTTTTT

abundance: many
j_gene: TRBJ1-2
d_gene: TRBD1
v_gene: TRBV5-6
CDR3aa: CASSLFTRDSQEVFGYTF
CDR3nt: TGTGCCAGCAGCTTGTTTACCCGGGACAGCCAAGAAGTTTTTGGCTACACCTTC

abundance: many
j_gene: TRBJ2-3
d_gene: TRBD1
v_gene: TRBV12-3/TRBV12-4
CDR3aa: CASSFLGGQEIDTQYF
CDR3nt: TGTGCCAGCAGTTTTTTAGGGGGACAGGAAATAGATACGCAGTATTTT

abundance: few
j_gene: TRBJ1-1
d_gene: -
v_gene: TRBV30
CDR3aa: CAWRLYMNTEAFF
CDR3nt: TGTGCCTGGAGACTTTACATGAACACTGAAGCTTTCTTT

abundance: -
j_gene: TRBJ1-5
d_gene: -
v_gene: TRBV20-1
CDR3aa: CSALGPLGSNQPQHF
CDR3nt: TGCAGTGCCCTCGGCCCACTGGGGAGCAATCAGCCCCAGCATTTT

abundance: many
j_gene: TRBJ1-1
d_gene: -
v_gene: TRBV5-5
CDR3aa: CASSLGPPGGTEAFF
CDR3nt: TGTGCCAGCAGCTTAGGGCCCCCCGGGGGCACTGAAGCTTTCTTT

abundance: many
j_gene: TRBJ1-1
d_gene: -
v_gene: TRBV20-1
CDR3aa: CISRMNTEAFF
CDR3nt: TGCATCTCCAGGATGAACACTGAAGCTTTCTTT